The 28 T cell receptor beta chains below come from one sample, sequenced in a study of OX40 agonist ivuxolimab in advanced cancers. Here immunoSEQ multiplex PCR was the method, and the copy in TCRdb shows in-frame clones only, minus some. The sample includes some 100,000 clones, roughly 94% of them seen just once. The sequences come from CD4+ or CD8+ T cells sorted from blood, collected in a trial of the OX40 agonist ivuxolimab. These receptors were taken from an adult with an advanced solid tumor such as melanoma, head and neck, liver or kidney cancer.

The V and J genes are TRBV19 and TRBJ1-3; no reliable D call. This CDR3 has 12 residues. V lost 3 bases, J lost 4 bases, and 4 bases lay in between. CDR1 is LNHDA, CDR2 SQIVND, per germline (reference sequence). Here the CDR3 DNA reads TGTGCCAGTAGTATCGAGGGAAACACCATATATTTT. It codes for CASSIEGNTIYF.

This chain links TRBV19 with TRBJ1-2; D call uncertain. Trimming stripped 5 bases from V and 4 bases from J, with 11 bases between. The CDR3 is made up of 13 amino acids. In germline, CDR1 is LNHDA, CDR2 SQIVND (reference sequence). This CDR3 reads CASSSGFGYGYTF. Written as DNA, the CDR3 is TGTGCCAGTAGTTCGGGTTTTGGCTATGGCTACACCTTC.

This clone was seen more than once but under ten times. V and J are TRBV2 and TRBJ1-1; D gene ambiguous. V dropped 3 bases and J dropped 7 bases, with 9 bases sitting between them. CDR1 and CDR2 (germline): SNHLY, FYNNEI. This CDR3 region has 12 residues. The chain's CDR3 is CASSEREDEAFF. In DNA form, the CDR3 reads TGTGCCAGCAGTGAGAGGGAGGATGAAGCTTTCTTT.

The sample holds one count of this clone. The genes are TRBV15 and TRBJ1-5; a possible D gene is TRBD1 (6 bases). From germline, CDR1 is LNHNV and CDR2 YYDKDF (reference sequence). The V gene lost 5 bases and the J gene lost 0 bases, with 11 bases spanning the gap. There are 15 residues in the CDR3. DNA of the CDR3: TGTGCCACCAGCTCCAGGGGCTATAGCAATCAGCCCCAGCATTTT. Translation: CATSSRGYSNQPQHF.

V usage is TRBV7-6 and J usage is TRBJ2-1; a possible D gene is TRBD1 (6 bases). Germline CDR1 reads SGHVS; CDR2 reads FNYEAQ. This CDR3 has 13 residues. Trimming shortened V by 5 bases and J by 8 bases, and 13 bases separated the two germline ends. The CDR3 loop reads CASSHREWDEQFF. Here the CDR3 DNA reads TGTGCCAGCAGCCACAGGGAATGGGATGAGCAGTTCTTC. Supplemented by reference TRBV7-6 and TRBJ2-1, the full variable domain reads GAGVSQSPRYKVTKRGQDVALRCDPISGHVSLYWYRQALGQGPEFLTYFNYEAQQDKSGLPNDRFSAERPEGSISTLTIQRTEQRDSAMYRCASSHREWDEQFFGPGTRLTVL.

The chain combines TRBV9 with TRBJ1-5; D gene ambiguous. V was shortened by 0 bases and J by 7 bases, with 11 bases between the two germline ends. Germline CDR1 and CDR2: SGDLS and YYNGEE. The CDR3 totals 14 residues. This CDR3 is CASSVDAMGQPQHF. DNA for the CDR3: TGTGCCAGCAGCGTAGATGCAATGGGGCAGCCCCAGCATTTT.

The J gene is TRBJ2-2, the V gene TRBV10-1; no definite D call. The CDR3 consists of 13 residues. V lost 9 bases, J lost 2 bases, and 10 bases lay in between. In germline, CDR1 is WNHNN, CDR2 SYGVQD (reference sequence). The CDR3 sequence: CASGPRNTGELFF. The CDR3 DNA is TGCGCCAGTGGACCGCGAAACACCGGGGAGCTGTTTTTT.

The chain is built from TRBV5-4 and TRBJ2-3; tentative D call: TRBD2 (6 bases). The germline gives CDR1 SGHNT, CDR2 YYREEE (reference sequence). The V gene lost 4 bases and the J gene lost 2 bases, with 26 bases spanning the gap. The CDR3 runs to 19 residues. CDR3 residues: CASSHPGLTSTAYTDTQYF. As DNA, the CDR3 is TGTGCCAGCAGCCATCCGGGACTCACTAGTACGGCCTACACAGATACGCAGTATTTT.

The rearrangement joins TRBV7-6 to TRBJ1-6; 8 nucleotides agree with TRBD1. Germline assignment: CDR1 SGHVS and CDR2 FNYEAQ. The CDR3 consists of 14 residues. The ends lost 3 bases at V and 14 bases at J; junction bases unmatched: 9. The CDR3 DNA follows: TGTGCCAGCAGCTTGGGAGGACAGGGCGAGGCCCTCCACTTT. This encodes CASSLGGQGEALHF.

The chain joins TRBV7-8 to TRBJ2-5; 8 nucleotides align to TRBD1. V lost 5 bases to trimming and J lost 9 bases; unmatched junction nucleotides: 11. CDR3 length: 14 residues. In germline, CDR1 is SGHVS, CDR2 FQNEAQ. CDR3 in amino acids: CASSTGQGKSPQYF. The CDR3 DNA follows: TGTGCCAGCAGCACCGGACAGGGCAAGAGTCCCCAGTACTTC.

The gene calls are TRBV13 and TRBJ2-2, with 10 bases lining up with TRBD2. The V gene's germline CDR1 is PRHDT and CDR2 FYEKMQ (reference sequence). This CDR3 has 16 residues. V shed 5 bases and J 6 bases; nucleotides not matched to a gene: 9. CDR3 amino acids: CASSPRSGGAAGELFF. Here the CDR3 DNA reads TGTGCCAGCAGCCCCCGCAGCGGGGGGGCGGCCGGGGAGCTGTTTTTT.

J is TRBJ2-2 and V is TRBV18, with 7 bases identical to TRBD1. CDR3 length equals 17 residues. Trimming removed 2 bases from V and 0 bases from J; junction bases left unmatched: 6. CDR1 is KGHSH, CDR2 LQKENI, per germline. The CDR3 here is CASSPLEGAANTGELFF. The CDR3 nucleotides read TGTGCCAGCTCACCATTAGAGGGGGCCGCGAACACCGGGGAGCTGTTTTTT.

V and J are TRBV7-2 and TRBJ2-1; tentatively, D is TRBD2 (6 bases). The CDR3 runs to 13 residues. V was clipped by 7 bases and J by 10 bases, with 17 bases between them. Germline V gene sequence: CDR1 SGHTA, CDR2 FQGNSA. The CDR3 loop reads CASTPGTRGEQFF. In DNA form, the CDR3 reads TGTGCCAGCACCCCCGGGACTCGGGGAGAGCAGTTCTTC.

The chain links TRBV19 to TRBJ2-7; TRBD1 agrees at 8 bases. The ends lost 8 bases at V and 2 bases at J; junction bases unmatched: 8. CDR1 is LNHDA and CDR2 is SQIVND in the germline V gene (reference sequence). CDR3 length equals 14 residues. The CDR3 DNA follows: TGTGCCAGTCGCGCCGGGACAGGTACCTACGAGCAGTACTTC. Protein: CASRAGTGTYEQYF.

V is TRBV9 and J is TRBJ1-1, with a weak D call TRBD1 (5 bases). The CDR3 loop spans 14 amino acids. V gave up 0 bases and J gave up 3 bases, with 9 bases separating them. Looked up from germline, CDR1 is SGDLS and CDR2 is YYNGEE. The CDR3 DNA sequence: TGTGCCAGCAGCGTAGATGGGGGGGACACTGAAGCTTTCTTT. Amino acids: CASSVDGGDTEAFF.

The chain combines TRBV9 with TRBJ2-1, with a weak D call TRBD1 (5 bases). The CDR3 consists of 14 residues. Germline CDR1 reads SGDLS; CDR2 reads YYNGEE. The V end lost 3 bases, the J end lost 3 bases, and 10 bases lay between the germline ends. This chain's CDR3 is CASSAPDNYNEQFF. The CDR3 DNA follows: TGTGCCAGCAGCGCCCCGGACAACTACAATGAGCAGTTCTTC.

A single count supports this clone. The chain links TRBV29-1 to TRBJ2-5; 8 bases align to TRBD1. The CDR3 loop spans 14 amino acids. The germline V gene has CDR1 SQVTM and CDR2 ANQGSEA. The ends lost 3 bases at V and 1 base at J; junction bases unmatched: 4. The CDR3 is CSVEGQDFQETQYF. CDR3 in DNA: TGCAGCGTTGAGGGACAGGATTTCCAAGAGACCCAGTACTTC.

The genes are TRBV6-5 and TRBJ2-3; 15 nucleotides agree with TRBD2. V shed 5 bases and J 3 bases; nucleotides not matched to a gene: 0. CDR3 length: 15 amino acids. CDR1 and CDR2 (germline): MNHEY, SVGAGI. The CDR3 spells CASSGTSGRTDTQYF. The CDR3 region has the DNA TGTGCCAGCAGTGGGACTAGCGGGAGGACAGATACGCAGTATTTT.

This sequence joins TRBV4-1 and TRBJ2-7, with 8 bases lining up with TRBD2. Germline trimming cut 2 bases from V and 2 bases from J; bases unmatched to any gene: 8. From germline, CDR1 is MGHRA and CDR2 YSYEKL. The CDR3 covers 16 residues. CDR3 protein: CASSQSPGTRAYEQYF. DNA for the CDR3: TGCGCCAGCAGCCAATCCCCCGGGACTAGAGCCTACGAGCAGTACTTC.

This clone has a single count. The V call is TRBV10-2, the J call TRBJ2-5, with 8 bases matching TRBD1. V lost 8 bases, J lost 7 bases, and 6 bases stayed unmatched. Looked up from germline, CDR1 is WSHSY and CDR2 is SAAADI. CDR3 size: 12 residues. The CDR3 loop is CASQGARMTQYF. The CDR3 DNA follows: TGCGCCAGCCAGGGGGCGAGGATGACCCAGTACTTC.

This clone was picked up one time. This chain joins TRBV27 and TRBJ1-2; D is uncertain. The CDR3 is 14 residues long. V gave up 2 bases and J gave up 3 bases, with 10 bases separating them. In germline, CDR1 is MNHEY, CDR2 SMNVEV (reference sequence). The CDR3 bases are TGTGCCAGCAGTTTAGGACTCGCAGACTATGGCTACACCTTC. Translation: CASSLGLADYGYTF.

The chain carries TRBV15 and TRBJ2-3, with a weak D call TRBD2 (6 bases). The CDR3 contains 18 residues. Germline loops: CDR1 LNHNV, CDR2 YYDKDF (reference sequence). Trimming cost V 0 bases and J 0 bases, with 16 bases left between them. CDR3 protein: CATSREGYAGRSTDTQYF. CDR3 coding DNA: TGTGCCACCAGCAGAGAGGGCTATGCGGGAAGAAGCACAGATACGCAGTATTTT.

The rearrangement links TRBV29-1 to TRBJ1-2; tentatively, D is TRBD1 (5 bases). Germline CDR1 and CDR2: SQVTM and ANQGSEA. This CDR3 spans 12 amino acids. Between the trimmed V and J ends, which lost 3 bases and 4 bases, there was a span of 9 bases. The CDR3 DNA follows: TGCAGCGTTGAGTCAGGGTTCTATGGCTACACCTTC. Protein sequence: CSVESGFYGYTF.

This sequence joins TRBV4-2 and TRBJ2-5; D is uncertain. V lost 2 bases to trimming and J lost 2 bases, with 0 bases between them. In germline, CDR1 is LGHNA, CDR2 YNFKEQ. The CDR3 covers 11 residues. The CDR3 reads CASSQQETQYF. The CDR3 nucleotides read TGTGCCAGCAGCCAACAAGAGACCCAGTACTTC.

The chain has TRBV5-8 and TRBJ1-4, with D perhaps matching TRBD1 (5 bases). CDR3 length: 14 amino acids. The germline CDR1 and CDR2 sequences are SGHTS and YDEGEE. V was trimmed by 3 bases and J by 7 bases, leaving 13 bases between them. The DNA of the CDR3 is TGTGCCAGCAGCTCCGGGGGGGTACGTGAAAAACTGTTTTTT. This encodes CASSSGGVREKLFF.

This chain uses TRBV19 with TRBJ1-5; D remains unclear. This CDR3 has 13 amino acids. Per the germline V gene, CDR1 is LNHDA and CDR2 is SQIVND (reference sequence). Trimming shortened V by 8 bases and J by 0 bases, and 8 bases separated the two germline ends. The CDR3 DNA is TGTGCCAGTGTAAAGGGTAGCAATCAGCCCCAGCATTTT. This codes for CASVKGSNQPQHF.

The CDR3 region is CASSPIGTATPQFF. DNA for the CDR3: TGTGCCAGCAGTCCCATCGGGACAGCCACTCCCCAGTTCTTC. V and J are TRBV27 and TRBJ2-1, with 7 bases fitting TRBD1. Germline V gene lookup returns CDR1 MNHEY and CDR2 SMNVEV (reference sequence). This CDR3 region has 14 residues. J was trimmed by 13 bases and V by 5 bases; bases with no gene match: 14.

The V call is TRBV18, the J call TRBJ1-3; unclear D gene. The CDR3 sequence is 18 residues long. V was clipped by 0 bases and J by 0 bases, with 15 bases between them. CDR1 is KGHSH and CDR2 is LQKENI in the germline V gene. DNA of the CDR3: TGTGCCAGCTCACCACCTATCTTGTACGGATACTCTGGAAACACCATATATTTT. Protein: CASSPPILYGYSGNTIYF.